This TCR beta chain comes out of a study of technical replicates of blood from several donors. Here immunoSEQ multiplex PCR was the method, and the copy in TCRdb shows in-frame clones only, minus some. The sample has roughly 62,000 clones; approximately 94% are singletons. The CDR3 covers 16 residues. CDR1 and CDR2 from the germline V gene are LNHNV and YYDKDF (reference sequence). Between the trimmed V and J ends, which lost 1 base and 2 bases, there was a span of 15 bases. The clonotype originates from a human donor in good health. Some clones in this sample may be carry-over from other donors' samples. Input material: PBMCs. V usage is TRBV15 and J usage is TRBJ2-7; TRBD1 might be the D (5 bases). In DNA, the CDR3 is TGTGCCACCAGCAGAGGGTTTTTCGACAGTACCTACGAGCAGTACTTC. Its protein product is CATSRGFFDSTYEQYF.